The 12 T cell receptor beta chains presented below share a single source sample, sequenced in a study of blood T cells in healthy people across ages. A sample-barcoded 5' primer and a J-beta primer mix were used in a second PCR of roughly 7 to 11 cycles. TCRdb re-called the 5' RACE reads through MiXCR, storing one row per CDR3 protein. The repertoire holds about a million distinct CDR3 sequences, with just over 50% as singletons. Sequencing was done on a sample of blood. These receptors were collected from a woman aged 60-75 years in good health.

The chain carries TRBV19 and TRBJ2-5; unclear D gene. There are 14 residues in the CDR3. Trimming cost V 10 bases and J 2 bases, with 17 bases left between them. The germline gives CDR1 LNHDA, CDR2 SQIVND (reference sequence). The CDR3 is CATMEPKYQETQYF. In DNA form, the CDR3 reads TGTGCCACCATGGAACCGAAGTATCAAGAGACCCAGTACTTC.

The V gene is TRBV7-2, the J gene TRBJ2-1, with D possibly TRBD2 on 6 matching bases. Germline assignment: CDR1 SGHTA and CDR2 FQGNSA. This CDR3 is 15 amino acids long. The V gene lost 5 bases and the J gene lost 8 bases, with 19 bases spanning the gap. The CDR3 spells CASSNRDSPPDEQFF. The CDR3 DNA reads TGTGCCAGCAGCAACCGGGACTCACCTCCTGATGAGCAGTTCTTC.

The table lists this clonotype with a few counts. This rearrangement joins TRBV3-1 to TRBJ2-5; no clear D. The CDR3 covers 14 residues. The germline CDR1 and CDR2 sequences are LGHDT and YNNKEL (reference sequence). Trimming took 0 bases from V and 6 from J, leaving 11 bases between them. CDR3 protein: CASSQDSGRKTQYF. The CDR3 bases are TGTGCCAGCAGCCAAGATTCTGGACGAAAGACCCAGTACTTC.

The V gene is TRBV7-9, the J gene TRBJ2-1; D may correspond to TRBD1 or TRBD2 (5 bases each). In germline, CDR1 is SEHNR, CDR2 FQNEAQ (reference sequence). V was pared by 4 bases and J by 0 bases, with 13 bases between. The CDR3 extends over 16 amino acids. In nucleotides, the CDR3 is TGTGCCAGCAGCTCCTCAGGGAGCGGCTCCTACAATGAGCAGTTCTTC. It specifies CASSSSGSGSYNEQFF.

The chain carries TRBV4-2 and TRBJ2-1, with 8 bases that match TRBD2. This CDR3 has 14 amino acids. Looked up from germline, CDR1 is LGHNA and CDR2 is YNFKEQ. The junction had 10 bases not matched to a gene; V was cut back by 7 bases and J by 8 bases. The CDR3 region is CASTVGLVSDEQFF. The CDR3 DNA is TGTGCCAGCACCGTGGGACTAGTTTCCGATGAGCAGTTCTTC.

The chain couples TRBV12-3 or TRBV12-4 to TRBJ2-2, with 13 bases aligning to TRBD2. The V segment lost 6 bases and the J segment 7 bases; nucleotides outside the gene matches: 5. The CDR3 is 15 residues long. The chain's CDR3 is CASSRLAGGVGELFF. The CDR3 DNA reads as TGTGCCAGCAGCAGACTAGCGGGAGGTGTCGGGGAGCTGTTTTTT.

This clonotype showed up just once. V and J are TRBV10-3 and TRBJ1-5; D is unclear. This CDR3 is 13 amino acids long. Trimming stripped 10 bases from V and 5 bases from J, with 15 bases between. In germline, CDR1 is ENHRY, CDR2 SYGVKD. The CDR3 reads CATSGSHDQPQHF. In DNA, the CDR3 is TGTGCCACCTCCGGGAGCCACGATCAGCCCCAGCATTTT.

This clonotype has just one count. This rearrangement joins TRBV5-1 to TRBJ2-5, with TRBD1 matching 9 bases. Germline trimming cut 4 bases from V and 11 bases from J; bases unmatched to any gene: 15. CDR3 length: 15 residues. CDR1 is SGHRS, CDR2 YFSETQ, per germline. The CDR3, as DNA: TGCGCCAGCAGCCCCGGACAGGGGTCTTACAATGAGCAGTACTTC. This translates into CASSPGQGSYNEQYF.

The table lists this clonotype with a count of one. The V call is TRBV6-1, the J call TRBJ1-5, with D unclear. This CDR3 is 14 amino acids long. Looked up from germline, CDR1 is MNHNS and CDR2 is SASEGT. The V end was cut by 9 bases, the J end by 1 base, with 13 bases between. CDR3 DNA: TGTGCCAGTCACACGGAGATGAGCAATCAGCCCCAGCATTTT. Amino acids: CASHTEMSNQPQHF.

The chain combines TRBV9 with TRBJ2-2; 14 nucleotides agree with TRBD2. Germline V gives CDR1 SGDLS, CDR2 YYNGEE. J was trimmed by 5 bases and V by 4 bases; bases with no gene match: 7. This CDR3 contains 17 residues. CDR3 nucleotides: TGTGCCAGCAGCCTTCGACTAGCGGGGGGGAATACCGGGGAGCTGTTTTTT. Translated: CASSLRLAGGNTGELFF.

This sequence joins TRBV6-2 or TRBV6-3 and TRBJ2-7; 9 bases match TRBD2. This CDR3 is 14 amino acids long. The trim removed 2 bases at V and 5 bases at J, leaving 4 bases unmatched. The germline V gene encodes CDR1 MNHEY and CDR2 SVGEGT. CDR3 nucleotides: TGTGCCAGCAGTTACAGGCGGGAGGGCCACGAGCAGTACTTC. Protein product: CASSYRREGHEQYF.

This clonotype was counted once. V is TRBV3-1 and J is TRBJ2-3; 13 bases fit TRBD2. The ends lost 3 bases at V and 2 bases at J; junction bases unmatched: 8. This CDR3 is built from 18 residues. From germline, CDR1 is LGHDT and CDR2 YNNKEL (reference sequence). This CDR3 reads CASSQGLAGTKITDTQYF. Here the CDR3 DNA reads TGTGCCAGCAGCCAGGGACTAGCGGGGACCAAGATCACAGATACGCAGTATTTT.